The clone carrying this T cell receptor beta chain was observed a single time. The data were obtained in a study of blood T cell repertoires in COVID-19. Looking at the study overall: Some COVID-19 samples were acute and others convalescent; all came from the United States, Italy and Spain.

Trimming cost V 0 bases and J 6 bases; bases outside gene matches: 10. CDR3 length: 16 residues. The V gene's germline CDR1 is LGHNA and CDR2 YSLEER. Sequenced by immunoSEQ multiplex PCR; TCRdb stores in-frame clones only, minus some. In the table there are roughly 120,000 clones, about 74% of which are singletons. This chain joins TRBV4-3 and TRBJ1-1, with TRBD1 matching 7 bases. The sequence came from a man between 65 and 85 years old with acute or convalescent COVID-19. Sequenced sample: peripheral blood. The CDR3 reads CASSQEQGNLHAEAFF. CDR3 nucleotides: TGCGCCAGCAGCCAAGAACAGGGGAACTTACACGCTGAAGCTTTCTTT.